One and the same sample provided the 21 T cell receptor beta chains below, sequenced in a study of shared clonotypes between healthy human individuals. Produced via immunoSEQ multiplex PCR; TCRdb's table is partial and in-frame only. There are about 600,000 clones in the sample; almost 97% occur only once, and roughly 0.05% lies in the top ten. The sample consisted of naive CD4+ T cells sorted from blood. Sample subset: CD45RA+ positively selected. The source of these receptors is a woman in her 30s in good health.

The chain joins TRBV5-4 to TRBJ2-1; perhaps TRBD2 as D (6 bases). The CDR3 totals 13 residues. V was trimmed by 7 bases and J by 3 bases, leaving 11 bases between them. Germline CDR1 reads SGHNT; CDR2 reads YYREEE (reference sequence). For the CDR3, the DNA is TGTGCCAGCGGAGGGGAAGTCTACAATGAGCAGTTCTTC. It codes for CASGGEVYNEQFF. Using reference TRBV5-4 and TRBJ2-1 for the parts outside the CDR3, the full variable domain is ETGVTQSPTHLIKTRGQQVTLRCSSQSGHNTVSWYQQALGQGPQFIFQYYREEENGRGNFPPRFSGLQFPNYSSELNVNALELDDSALYLCASGGEVYNEQFFGPGTRLTVL.

The V and J genes are TRBV30 and TRBJ2-7, with 9 bases fitting TRBD2. The V gene end was trimmed by 1 base and the J gene end by 4 bases; junction bases not matched to a gene: 8. Per germline, CDR1 GTSNPN and CDR2 SVGIG (reference sequence). This CDR3 has 15 residues. The CDR3 sequence: CAWSGSSGTMYEQYF. CDR3 bases: TGTGCCTGGAGTGGGTCTAGCGGGACGATGTACGAGCAGTACTTC.

J is TRBJ2-7 and V is TRBV7-2, with 9 bases lining up with TRBD2. The V and J ends lost 0 bases and 1 base, in that order; junction bases with no gene match: 10. The CDR3 consists of 18 residues. Germline CDR1 reads SGHTA; CDR2 reads FQGNSA. The chain's CDR3 is CASSLALSGSYESYEQYF. The DNA of the CDR3 is TGTGCCAGCAGCTTAGCGCTTAGCGGGAGCTATGAATCCTACGAGCAGTACTTC.

V gene TRBV6-5 combines with J gene TRBJ2-7; 9 bases line up with TRBD1. V gave up 2 bases and J gave up 4 bases; unmatched junction bases: 6. The germline V gene encodes CDR1 MNHEY and CDR2 SVGAGI. CDR3 length equals 15 residues. CDR3 sequence: CASSYRTGAFYEQYF. The CDR3 DNA reads as TGTGCCAGCAGTTACCGGACAGGGGCTTTTTACGAGCAGTACTTC.

This clone appeared a single time. The chain combines TRBV2 with TRBJ2-7; perhaps D is TRBD1 or TRBD2 (5 bases each). This CDR3 has 15 residues. The germline gives CDR1 SNHLY, CDR2 FYNNEI. Trimming left V 4 bases short and J 1 base short, with 14 bases between. The CDR3 DNA reads TGTGCCAGCAGTGGGCCCGGGGCAGTATCCTACGAGCAGTACTTC. Its protein is CASSGPGAVSYEQYF. Full variable domain (remainder filled in from reference TRBV2 and TRBJ2-7): EPEVTQTPSHQVTQMGQEVILRCVPISNHLYFYWYRQILGQKVEFLVSFYNNEISEKSEIFDDQFSVERPDGSNFTLKIRSTKLEDSAMYFCASSGPGAVSYEQYFGPGTRLTVT.

The rearrangement joins TRBV18 to TRBJ1-2; 9 nucleotides align to TRBD1. After removal of 4 bases from V and 8 bases from J, the junction contained 11 bases not matched to a gene. From germline, CDR1 is KGHSH and CDR2 LQKENI. The CDR3 runs 15 residues. The CDR3 here is CASSLNRDREGGYTF. In DNA, the CDR3 is TGTGCCAGCTCACTCAACCGGGACAGGGAAGGCGGCTACACCTTC.

The V call is TRBV6-5, the J call TRBJ1-1, with a possible D match to TRBD1 (5 bases). The CDR3 loop spans 15 amino acids. V was shortened by 5 bases and J by 0 bases, with 13 bases between the two germline ends. The germline gives CDR1 MNHEY, CDR2 SVGAGI. The CDR3 coding sequence is TGTGCCAGCAGTAGATCGGGACGGGTGAACACTGAAGCTTTCTTT. Amino acid sequence: CASSRSGRVNTEAFF.

The sample holds one count of this clone. This chain joins TRBV6-1 and TRBJ1-2; tentative D call: TRBD1 (5 bases). The CDR3 is 13 amino acids. From germline, CDR1 is MNHNS and CDR2 SASEGT. Trimming cost V 2 bases and J 8 bases, with 12 bases left between them. The chain's CDR3 is CASSERGRGGYTF. As DNA, the CDR3 is TGTGCCAGCAGTGAACGGGGGAGAGGGGGCTACACCTTC.

The genes are TRBV19 and TRBJ1-5; possibly TRBD1 for D (5 bases). CDR3 size: 15 residues. V lost 5 bases and J lost 6, with 17 bases in between. In germline, CDR1 is LNHDA, CDR2 SQIVND (reference sequence). The CDR3 DNA sequence: TGTGCCAGTAGTTTACGGGACCGAGGTAGTCAGCCCCAGCATTTT. Encoded protein: CASSLRDRGSQPQHF.

This clone was counted a single time. The CDR3 loop reads CASSLFNGQYF. The DNA of the CDR3 is TGTGCCAGCAGTTTATTCAACGGGCAGTACTTC. The V gene is TRBV27, the J gene TRBJ2-7; D is unresolved. Germline V gives CDR1 MNHEY, CDR2 SMNVEV (reference sequence). This CDR3 spans 11 amino acids. Trimming cost V 1 base and J 9 bases, with 7 bases left between them.

This clone was recorded only once. This rearrangement joins TRBV5-5 to TRBJ1-3; D uncertain. The CDR3 is 15 amino acids. Trimming pared 0 bases from V and 3 bases from J, leaving 10 bases between. Germline V gives CDR1 SGHKS, CDR2 YYEKEE (reference sequence). CDR3 nucleotides: TGTGCCAGCAGCTTGGTTACAAATGTTGGAAACACCATATATTTT. Amino acids: CASSLVTNVGNTIYF.

The V call is TRBV4-1, the J call TRBJ2-7; possible D gene TRBD1, 5 bases. Trimming shortened V by 2 bases and J by 6 bases, and 8 bases separated the two germline ends. CDR3 length equals 12 residues. The V gene's germline CDR1 is MGHRA and CDR2 YSYEKL. The CDR3 here is CASSQQGREQYF. The CDR3, as DNA: TGCGCCAGCAGCCAACAGGGTCGCGAGCAGTACTTC.

The chain joins TRBV28 to TRBJ2-6, with TRBD2 identical over 7 bases. The V segment lost 6 bases and the J segment 2 bases; nucleotides outside the gene matches: 7. In germline, CDR1 is MDHEN, CDR2 SYDVKM. This CDR3 region has 16 residues. The CDR3 loop is CASRGAGQPGANVLTF. The CDR3 DNA follows: TGTGCCAGCAGGGGAGCGGGGCAGCCTGGGGCCAACGTCCTGACTTTC.

The V call is TRBV18, the J call TRBJ2-7; 11 bases map to TRBD2. V shed 2 bases, J shed 5 bases, and the junction held 5 bases outside the gene matches. The CDR3 runs to 15 residues. CDR1 is KGHSH and CDR2 is LQKENI in the germline V gene. The CDR3 reads CASSPSLAGANEQYF. The CDR3, as DNA: TGTGCCAGCTCACCATCACTAGCGGGAGCAAACGAGCAGTACTTC.

This sequence joins TRBV11-2 and TRBJ1-2; TRBD1 matches 9 bases. After removal of 1 base from V and 2 bases from J, the junction contained 8 bases not matched to a gene. Germline CDR1 reads SGHAT; CDR2 reads FQNNGV. The CDR3 runs 17 residues. The CDR3: CASSLAPLGQGNYGYTF. DNA of the CDR3: TGTGCCAGCAGCTTAGCCCCCCTTGGACAGGGGAACTATGGCTACACCTTC. The variable domain in full, completed from reference TRBV11-2 and TRBJ1-2, reads EAGVAQSPRYKIIEKRQSVAFWCNPISGHATLYWYQQILGQGPKLLIQFQNNGVVDDSQLPKDRFSAERLKGVDSTLKIQPAKLEDSAVYLCASSLAPLGQGNYGYTFGSGTRLTVV.

This chain connects TRBV28 to TRBJ1-6; no clear D gene. Per germline, CDR1 MDHEN and CDR2 SYDVKM. The CDR3 covers 12 residues. Trimming left V 2 bases short and J 8 bases short, with 4 bases between. The CDR3 is CASSLGDSPLHF. The CDR3 coding sequence is TGTGCCAGCAGTTTAGGGGATTCACCCCTCCACTTT. The full variable domain, its missing parts supplied by reference TRBV28 and TRBJ1-6, is DVKVTQSSRYLVKRTGEKVFLECVQDMDHENMFWYRQDPGLGLRLIYFSYDVKMKEKGDIPEGYSVSREKKERFSLILESASTNQTSMYLCASSLGDSPLHFGNGTRLTVT.

The gene calls are TRBV2 and TRBJ2-3; 7 bases are a match to TRBD1. Germline CDR1 reads SNHLY; CDR2 reads FYNNEI. This CDR3 contains 14 residues. V gave up 6 bases and J gave up 0 bases; unmatched junction bases: 3. CDR3 DNA: TGTGCCAGCAGGGTGGGACAGAGCACAGATACGCAGTATTTT. Amino acids: CASRVGQSTDTQYF.

This chain uses TRBV19 with TRBJ2-3, with D possibly called TRBD1 or TRBD2 (5 bases each). Looked up from germline, CDR1 is LNHDA and CDR2 is SQIVND (reference sequence). CDR3 length: 14 amino acids. V was shortened by 6 bases and J by 1 base, with 11 bases between the two germline ends. CDR3 amino acids: CASRREGGTDTQYF. The CDR3, as DNA: TGTGCCAGTAGACGGGAAGGGGGCACAGATACGCAGTATTTT.

The chain recombines TRBV18 with TRBJ2-2; D possibly corresponds to TRBD2 (5 bases). CDR3 size: 16 residues. CDR1 and CDR2 from the germline V gene are KGHSH and LQKENI. V lost 6 bases and J 0 bases, leaving 14 bases between the germline ends. The CDR3 nucleotides read TGTGCCAGCTCGCTCCTGGACGGGACGAACACCGGGGAGCTGTTTTTT. Amino acid sequence: CASSLLDGTNTGELFF.

This rearrangement joins TRBV6-5 to TRBJ2-1; weak D call: TRBD2 (5 bases). The CDR3 extends over 16 amino acids. V was shortened by 5 bases and J by 7 bases, with 21 bases between the two germline ends. The V gene's germline CDR1 is MNHEY and CDR2 SVGAGI. The CDR3 DNA sequence: TGTGCCAGCAGTAACTATCCGGGATCTTTTGGTAATGAGCAGTTCTTC. Translating gives CASSNYPGSFGNEQFF.

The rearrangement links TRBV7-2 to TRBJ2-7, with 8 bases aligning to TRBD2. Germline V gene sequence: CDR1 SGHTA, CDR2 FQGNSA. V lost 6 bases, J lost 2 bases, and 6 bases stayed unmatched. The CDR3 has 14 amino acids. CDR3 in DNA: TGTGCCAGCAGTGCAGGGACTAGGGCCTACGAGCAGTACTTC. Its protein product is CASSAGTRAYEQYF.